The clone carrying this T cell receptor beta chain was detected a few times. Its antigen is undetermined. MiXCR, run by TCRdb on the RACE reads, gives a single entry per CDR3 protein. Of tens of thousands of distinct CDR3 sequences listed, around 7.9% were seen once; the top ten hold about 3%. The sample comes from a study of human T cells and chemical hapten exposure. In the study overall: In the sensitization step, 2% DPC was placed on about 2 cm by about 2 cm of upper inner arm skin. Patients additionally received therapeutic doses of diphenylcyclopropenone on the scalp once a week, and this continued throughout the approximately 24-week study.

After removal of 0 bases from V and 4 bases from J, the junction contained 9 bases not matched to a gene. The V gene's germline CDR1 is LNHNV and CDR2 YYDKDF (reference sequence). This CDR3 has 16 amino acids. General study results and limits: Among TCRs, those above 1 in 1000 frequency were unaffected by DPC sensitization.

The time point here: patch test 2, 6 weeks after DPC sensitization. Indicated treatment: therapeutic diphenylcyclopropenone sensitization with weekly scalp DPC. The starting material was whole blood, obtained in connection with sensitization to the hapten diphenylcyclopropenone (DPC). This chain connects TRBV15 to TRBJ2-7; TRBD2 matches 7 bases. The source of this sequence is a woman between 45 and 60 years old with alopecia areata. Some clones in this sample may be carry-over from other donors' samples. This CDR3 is CATSRDRAGVSYEQYF. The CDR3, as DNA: TGTGCCACCAGCAGAGATAGGGCGGGGGTTTCGTACGAGCAGTACTTC.